This paragraph covers one T cell receptor beta chain sequence. Its antigen is not identified. The data originate from a study of vaccination effects on CD4 cells after COVID-19. Study-level points and caveats: Nearly all vaccine-induced clones in healthy recipients recognized only SARS-CoV-2. Limitations: small convalescent group and missing early post-infection timepoints.

The ViraFEST assay expanded antigen-specific CD4+ T cells with viral peptide pools before sequencing. CD4+ T cell isolation took place after 10 days of culture. Everyone in the study got two shots of either the BNT162b2 or mRNA-1273 vaccine. Cultivation was performed at some 1.9 million PBMC per well with 8 to 10 IU/ml IL-2 and 9.5 to 10 ug/ml peptides added. Measured with immunoSEQ multiplex PCR; TCRdb has only the in-frame clones, and not every one. The table has tens of thousands of clones, 75% to 90% seen once. The CDR3 runs to 21 residues. This sequence joins TRBV12-2 and TRBJ2-7; TRBD2, as called in the table, went unchecked against the DNA. TRBV12-2 constitutes a pseudogene. This specimen consisted of CD4+ T cells from PBMCs cultured with SARS-CoV-2 spike peptides, obtained after COVID-19 vaccination. This sequence originates from a human donor who received a COVID-19 vaccine. Some clones in this sample may be carry-over from other donors' samples. CDR3 coding DNA: TGTGCAAGTCGCCTTTTTCTTCAGGTACGGAGAGGAGGTCTCTACTCCTACGAGCAGTACGTC. This gives the protein CASRLFLQVRRGGLYSYEQYV.